This T cell receptor (beta chain) comes out of a study of response to subunit inactivated influenza vaccine. The length of the CDR3 is 16 residues. Trimming removed 2 bases from V and 0 bases from J, with 11 bases in between. CDR1 MNHEY and CDR2 SVGAGI come from the germline V gene. TCRdb re-derived calls from the RT-PCR reads in MiXCR, one entry per CDR3 protein. This table holds about half a million distinct CDR3 sequences, 9.5% to 12% found once. Material: PBMCs from blood, obtained roughly 45 days after vaccination. The genes are TRBV6-5 and TRBJ2-1; tentative D call: TRBD1 (6 bases). This TCR was sampled from a man aged 45-65 years who received an inactivated influenza vaccine. The CDR3 region is CASSYGQFSSYNEQFF. The CDR3 nucleotides read TGTGCCAGCAGTTACGGACAGTTCAGCTCCTACAATGAGCAGTTCTTC.